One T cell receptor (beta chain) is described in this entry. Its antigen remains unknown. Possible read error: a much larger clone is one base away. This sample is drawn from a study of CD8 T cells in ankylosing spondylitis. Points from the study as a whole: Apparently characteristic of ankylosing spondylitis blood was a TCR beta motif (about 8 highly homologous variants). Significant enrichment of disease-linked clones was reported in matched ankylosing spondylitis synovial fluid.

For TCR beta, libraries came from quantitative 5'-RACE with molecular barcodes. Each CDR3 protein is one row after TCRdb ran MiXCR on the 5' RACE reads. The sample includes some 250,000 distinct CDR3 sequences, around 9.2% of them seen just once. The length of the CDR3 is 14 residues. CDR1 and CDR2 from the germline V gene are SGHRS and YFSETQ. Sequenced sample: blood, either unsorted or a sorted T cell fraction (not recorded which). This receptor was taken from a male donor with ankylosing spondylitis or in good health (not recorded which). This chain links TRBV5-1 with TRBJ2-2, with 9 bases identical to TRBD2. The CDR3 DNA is TGCCCCAGCAGCGGGGGGACAAACGACGGGGAGCTGTTTTTT. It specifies CPSSGGTNDGELFF. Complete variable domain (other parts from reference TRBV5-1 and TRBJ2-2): KAGVTQTPRYLIKTRGQQVTLSCSPISGHRSVSWYQQTPGQGLQFLFEYFSETQRNKGNFPGRFSGRQFSNSRSEMNVSTLELGDSALYLCPSSGGTNDGELFFGEGSRLTVL.